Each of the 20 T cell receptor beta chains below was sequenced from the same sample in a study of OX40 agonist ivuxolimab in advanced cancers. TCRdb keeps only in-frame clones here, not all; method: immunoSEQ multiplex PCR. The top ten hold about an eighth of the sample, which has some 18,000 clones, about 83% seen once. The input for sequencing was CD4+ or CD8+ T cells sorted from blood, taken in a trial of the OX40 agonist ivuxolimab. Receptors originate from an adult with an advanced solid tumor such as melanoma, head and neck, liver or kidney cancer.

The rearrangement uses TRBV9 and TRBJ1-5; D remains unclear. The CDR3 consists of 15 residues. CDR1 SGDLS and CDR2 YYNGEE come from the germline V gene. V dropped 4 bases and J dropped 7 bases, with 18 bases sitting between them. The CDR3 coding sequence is TGTGCCAGCAGCCCCGAGTCGGGAGAAGGCCAGCCCCAGCATTTT. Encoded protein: CASSPESGEGQPQHF.

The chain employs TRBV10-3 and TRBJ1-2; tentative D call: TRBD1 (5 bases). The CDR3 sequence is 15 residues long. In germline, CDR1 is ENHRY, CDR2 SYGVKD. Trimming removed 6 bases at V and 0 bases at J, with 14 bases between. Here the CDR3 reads CAIRPPGETNYGYTF. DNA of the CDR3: TGTGCCATCAGGCCGCCGGGGGAAACTAACTATGGCTACACCTTC.

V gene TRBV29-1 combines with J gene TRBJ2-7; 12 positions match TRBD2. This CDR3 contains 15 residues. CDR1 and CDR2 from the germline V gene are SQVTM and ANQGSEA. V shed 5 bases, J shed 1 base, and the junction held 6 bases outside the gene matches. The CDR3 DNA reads TGCAGCGTTTGGACTAGCGGGACGGTTTCCTACGAGCAGTACTTC. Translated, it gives CSVWTSGTVSYEQYF.

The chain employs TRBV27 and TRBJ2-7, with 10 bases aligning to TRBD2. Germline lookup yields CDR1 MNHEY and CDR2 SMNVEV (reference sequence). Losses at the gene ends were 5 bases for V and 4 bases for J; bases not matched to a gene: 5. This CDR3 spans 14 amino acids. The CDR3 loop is CASSPGLAAYEQYF. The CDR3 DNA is TGTGCCAGCAGTCCCGGACTAGCGGCGTACGAGCAGTACTTC.

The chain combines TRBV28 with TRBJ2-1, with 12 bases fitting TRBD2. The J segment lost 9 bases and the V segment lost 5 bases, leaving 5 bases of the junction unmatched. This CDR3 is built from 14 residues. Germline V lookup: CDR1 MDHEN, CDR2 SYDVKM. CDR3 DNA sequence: TGTGCCAGCAGTGCAAGACTAGCGGGAGCTGAGCAGTTCTTC. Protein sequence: CASSARLAGAEQFF.

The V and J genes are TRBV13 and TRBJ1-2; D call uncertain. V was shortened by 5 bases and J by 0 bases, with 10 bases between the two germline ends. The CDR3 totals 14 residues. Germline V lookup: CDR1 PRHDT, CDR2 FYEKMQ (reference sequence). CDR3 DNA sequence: TGTGCCAGCAGCCTTCCCGGAGCTAACTATGGCTACACCTTC. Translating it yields CASSLPGANYGYTF.

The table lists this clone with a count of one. The CDR3 DNA reads TGCGCCAGCAGCGGGGACAGCTACGAGCAGTACTTC. It is translated as CASSGDSYEQYF. The rearrangement joins TRBV5-1 to TRBJ2-7, with 7 bases lining up with TRBD1. The germline gives CDR1 SGHRS, CDR2 YFSETQ. This CDR3 region has 12 residues. The J segment lost 3 bases and the V segment lost 4 bases, leaving 1 base of the junction unmatched.

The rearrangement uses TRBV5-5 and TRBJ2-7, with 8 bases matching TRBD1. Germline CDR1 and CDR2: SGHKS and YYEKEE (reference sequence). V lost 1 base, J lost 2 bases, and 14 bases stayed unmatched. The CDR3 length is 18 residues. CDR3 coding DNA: TGTGCCAGCAGCTTGATGTTAGTTGCTGGACAGGGCCCCTACGAGCAGTACTTC. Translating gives CASSLMLVAGQGPYEQYF. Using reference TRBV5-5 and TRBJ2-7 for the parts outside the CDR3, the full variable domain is DAGVTQSPTHLIKTRGQQVTLRCSPISGHKSVSWYQQVLGQGPQFIFQYYEKEERGRGNFPDRFSARQFPNYSSELNVNALLLGDSALYLCASSLMLVAGQGPYEQYFGPGTRLTVT.

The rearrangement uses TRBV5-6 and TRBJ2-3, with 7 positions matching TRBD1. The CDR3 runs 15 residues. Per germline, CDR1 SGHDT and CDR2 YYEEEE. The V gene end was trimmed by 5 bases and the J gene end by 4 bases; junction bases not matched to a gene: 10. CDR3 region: CASSTSSDRADTQYF. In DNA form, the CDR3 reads TGTGCCAGCAGTACCTCATCCGACAGGGCAGATACGCAGTATTTT.

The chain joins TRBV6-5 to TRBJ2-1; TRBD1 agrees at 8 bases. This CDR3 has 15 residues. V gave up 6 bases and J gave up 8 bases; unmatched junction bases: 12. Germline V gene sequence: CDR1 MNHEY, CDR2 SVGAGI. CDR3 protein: CASSPGQGFIHEQFF. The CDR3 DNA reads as TGTGCCAGCAGCCCCGGACAGGGCTTTATCCATGAGCAGTTCTTC.

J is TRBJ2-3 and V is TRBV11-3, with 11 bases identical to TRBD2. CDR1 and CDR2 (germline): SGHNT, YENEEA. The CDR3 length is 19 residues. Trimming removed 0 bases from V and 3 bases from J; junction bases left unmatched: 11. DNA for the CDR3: TGTGCCAGCAGCTTAGATATTTTGGTAGTAGCGGGAGGGACAGATACGCAGTATTTT. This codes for CASSLDILVVAGGTDTQYF.

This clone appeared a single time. For the CDR3, the DNA is TGTGCCAGCAGTTTATCTTCCCACGGCAATGAGCAGTTCTTC. Amino acid sequence: CASSLSSHGNEQFF. The chain links TRBV27 to TRBJ2-1; D gene unclear. The CDR3 sequence is 14 residues long. The V end was cut by 0 bases, the J end by 6 bases, with 9 bases between. From germline, CDR1 is MNHEY and CDR2 SMNVEV (reference sequence).

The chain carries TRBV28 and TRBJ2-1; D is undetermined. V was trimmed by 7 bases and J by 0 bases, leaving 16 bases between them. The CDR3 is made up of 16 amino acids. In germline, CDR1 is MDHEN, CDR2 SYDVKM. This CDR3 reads CASTPPEWSSYNEQFF. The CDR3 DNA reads TGTGCCAGCACCCCGCCGGAGTGGAGCTCCTACAATGAGCAGTTCTTC.

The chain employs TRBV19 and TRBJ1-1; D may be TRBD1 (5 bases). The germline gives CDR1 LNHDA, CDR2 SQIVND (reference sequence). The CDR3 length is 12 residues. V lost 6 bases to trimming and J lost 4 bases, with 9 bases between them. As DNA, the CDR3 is TGTGCCAGTAGAAGGGACCTCACTGAAGCTTTCTTT. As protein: CASRRDLTEAFF. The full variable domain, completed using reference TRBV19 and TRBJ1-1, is DGGITQSPKYLFRKEGQNVTLSCEQNLNHDAMYWYRQDPGQGLRLIYYSQIVNDFQKGDIAEGYSVSREKKESFPLTVTSAQKNPTAFYLCASRRDLTEAFFGQGTRLTVV.

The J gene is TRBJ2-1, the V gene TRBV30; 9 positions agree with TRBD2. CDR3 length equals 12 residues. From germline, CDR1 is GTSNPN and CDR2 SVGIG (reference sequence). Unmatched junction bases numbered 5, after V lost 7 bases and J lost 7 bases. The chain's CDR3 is CASLAGPNEQFF. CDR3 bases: TGTGCCTCACTAGCGGGCCCAAATGAGCAGTTCTTC.

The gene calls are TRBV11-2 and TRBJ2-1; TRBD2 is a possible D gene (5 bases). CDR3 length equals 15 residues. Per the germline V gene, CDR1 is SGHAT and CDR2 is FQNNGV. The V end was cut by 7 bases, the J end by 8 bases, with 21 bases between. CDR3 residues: CASTQPAETPDEQFF. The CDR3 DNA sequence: TGTGCCAGCACCCAGCCAGCGGAGACCCCTGATGAGCAGTTCTTC. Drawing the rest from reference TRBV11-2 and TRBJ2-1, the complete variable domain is EAGVAQSPRYKIIEKRQSVAFWCNPISGHATLYWYQQILGQGPKLLIQFQNNGVVDDSQLPKDRFSAERLKGVDSTLKIQPAKLEDSAVYLCASTQPAETPDEQFFGPGTRLTVL.

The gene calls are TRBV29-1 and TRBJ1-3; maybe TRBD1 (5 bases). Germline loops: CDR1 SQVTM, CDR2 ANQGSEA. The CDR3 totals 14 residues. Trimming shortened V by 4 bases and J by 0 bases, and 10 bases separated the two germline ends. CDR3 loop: CSVGQKSSGNTIYF. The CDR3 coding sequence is TGCAGCGTTGGACAGAAGAGCTCTGGAAACACCATATATTTT.

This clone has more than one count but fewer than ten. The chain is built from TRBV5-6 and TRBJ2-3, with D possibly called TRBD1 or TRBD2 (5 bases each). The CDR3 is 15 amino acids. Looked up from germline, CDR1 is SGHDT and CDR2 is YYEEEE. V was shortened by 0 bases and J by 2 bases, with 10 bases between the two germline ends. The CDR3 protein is CASSLGDLHTDTQYF. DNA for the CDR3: TGTGCCAGCAGCTTGGGGGACCTTCACACAGATACGCAGTATTTT.

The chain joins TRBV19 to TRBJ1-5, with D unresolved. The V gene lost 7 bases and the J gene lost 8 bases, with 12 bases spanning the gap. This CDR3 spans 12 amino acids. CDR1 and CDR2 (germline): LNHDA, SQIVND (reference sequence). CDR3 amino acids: CASKEGSEPQHF. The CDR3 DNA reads TGTGCCAGTAAAGAGGGATCGGAGCCCCAGCATTTT.

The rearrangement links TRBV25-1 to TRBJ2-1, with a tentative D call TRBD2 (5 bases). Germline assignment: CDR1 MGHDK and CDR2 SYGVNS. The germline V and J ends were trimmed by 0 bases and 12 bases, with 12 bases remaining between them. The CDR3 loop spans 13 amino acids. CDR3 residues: CASSEYSGPRQFF. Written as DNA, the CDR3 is TGTGCCAGCAGTGAATACAGCGGTCCACGGCAGTTCTTC.